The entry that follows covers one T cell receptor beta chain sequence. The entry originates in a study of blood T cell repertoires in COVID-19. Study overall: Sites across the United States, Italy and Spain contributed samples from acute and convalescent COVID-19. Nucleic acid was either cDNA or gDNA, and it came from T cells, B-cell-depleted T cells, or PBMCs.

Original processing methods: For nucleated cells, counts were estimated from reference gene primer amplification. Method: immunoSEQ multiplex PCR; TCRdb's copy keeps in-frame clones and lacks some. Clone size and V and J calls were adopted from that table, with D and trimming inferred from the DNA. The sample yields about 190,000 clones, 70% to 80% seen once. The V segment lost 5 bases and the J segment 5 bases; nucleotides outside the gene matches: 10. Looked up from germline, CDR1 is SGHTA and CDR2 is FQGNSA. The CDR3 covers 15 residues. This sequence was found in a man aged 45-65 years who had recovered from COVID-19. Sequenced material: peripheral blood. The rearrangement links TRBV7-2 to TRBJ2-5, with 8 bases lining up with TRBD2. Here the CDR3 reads CASSRTAGVGETQYF. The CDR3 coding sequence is TGTGCCAGCAGCCGTACAGCGGGAGTTGGGGAGACCCAGTACTTC.